This record concerns one T cell receptor (beta chain) sequence. This clonotype was picked up one time. The clone's antigen remains unknown. An end of the junction does not agree with germline; a read error may underlie this. TCRbeta-specific cDNA was reverse-transcribed from 500 ng total RNA using a constant-region primer and ProtoScript II reverse transcriptase. Construction of the TCRbeta libraries relied on three nested rounds of multiplex PCR, following a slightly modified ARM-PCR procedure. The first two PCR rounds used multiplex TRBV1-TRBV30 forward primers with a Cbeta reverse primer, each for about 10 cycles. Sample barcodes and Illumina adapters were added in a final 25-cycle PCR using Deep VentR polymerase. Before sequencing, amplicons between 200 and 500 bp were purified from gel using a QIAquick gel extraction kit. An Illumina HiSeq 2500 was used to sequence the TCRbeta amplicons, generating 250-bp paired-end reads. As for how the authors treated the data: Trimmomatic v0.33 was used to quality-trim the reads, and FLASH v1.2.11 was used to merge paired reads so that full CDR3 sequences could be recovered. MiGEC v1.2.1b assigned V, D and J germline segments to the rearranged TCRbeta sequences. Clonotype statistics, along with Shannon-Wiener diversity indices, were calculated using VDJtools v1.0.0. Except for diversity analysis, only the 250 most abundant clonotypes of each sample were used in subsequent analyses to reduce sampling bias. TCRdb ran its own pipeline on the public reads, namely fastp trimming at Q25 and MiXCR clone calling, and kept in-frame beta chains. Records with the same CDR3 protein are collapsed into one entry carrying the most frequent genes and DNA. TCRdb, rather than the study authors, made the V and J calls. Counted in this sample were about 210,000 distinct CDR3 sequences; 85% of them appeared once. Around 18% of the sample belongs to the ten largest clones.

These data originate in a study of tumor-infiltrating lymphocytes in primary liver carcinoma (dated by TCRdb to the late 2010s). About the study as a whole: Of the five patients (three men and two women, aged 30 to 69 years), four had hepatocellular carcinoma and one had combined HCC and intrahepatic cholangiocarcinoma. The five patients had tumors staged T1-T3 N0M0, with maximum diameters ranging from about 4.2 to 11 cm. Samples yielded roughly 3.5 to 7.13 million productive TCRbeta reads; read depth did not differ significantly between tissue types. TCRbeta repertoire sequencing, expression microarrays and whole-exome sequencing were combined in the study across five regions of each liver tumor, with adjacent normal tissue and blood also included. TCRbeta repertoire sequencing covered 35 or so specimens from 5 patients: 25 or so tumor regions, 5 adjacent noncancerous liver tissues and 5 peripheral blood samples. The 25 tumor region samples were profiled with Agilent mRNA microarrays so that TCRbeta repertoire diversity could be related to the local molecular phenotype. Repertoires from technical replicates were highly reproducible, with mean shared-clone rates approximately 0.88 and correlation coefficients above 0.95. Overall study results and their limits: The top 250 clones made up a significantly larger repertoire fraction in tumors than in blood (p = 0.039). Comparison of CD4+ and CD8+ T cell repertoires was precluded by the use of bulk unsorted samples. Only 4 or 5 patients were included in the study, and the authors note that the findings should be validated in a larger study. Consistent with antigen-driven expansion, pairs of tumor regions showed higher repertoire overlap (mean around 35%) than either tumor-adjacent pairs (about 17%) or tumor-blood pairs (approximately 14%). Only about 7-24% of top clones were found in all five regions of a tumor, suggesting spatial heterogeneity of tumor-infiltrating T cells. Only the TCR beta chain was sequenced, which likely underestimates true repertoire diversity because unpaired alpha chains were not captured.

Sequences SGHAT (CDR1) and FQNNGV (CDR2) are obtained from the germline V gene. Inclusive of the bounding cysteine and phenylalanine, the CDR3 is 21 residues long. The only DNA kept is the CDR3, 63 bases in frame from the first base. Without any cell sorting, total RNA and DNA were extracted together from roughly 20-30 mg of bulk tissue using the AllPrep DNA/RNA mini kit. About 5 patients with histopathologically diagnosed primary liver carcinoma underwent surgical resection in China between November 2015 and March 2016. At the time of sampling, the patients had chronic HBV infection and had not received any treatment. Each tumor was sampled at five spatially separated regions: the superior, inferior, left-lateral and right-lateral poles and the tumor centre. Histology showed that every tumor sample contained more than 80% viable tumor cells. Pieces of fresh tumor and adjacent tissue were cut in half, with one half kept in RNAlater at -80 degrees C and the other half sent for histology.

The chain was built from TRBV11-2 and TRBJ2-6; a stretch of 7 junction bases matches TRBD1. The sequence was obtained from a man aged 40-49 years with primary liver carcinoma and hepatitis B virus infection. The specimen was tumor tissue from primary liver carcinoma. The CDR3 here reads CASSMVGDRDISLSGANVMTF. The DNA reads TGTGCCAGCAGCATGGTGGGAGACAGGGACATTTCCCTCTCTGGGGCCAACGTCATGACTTTC.